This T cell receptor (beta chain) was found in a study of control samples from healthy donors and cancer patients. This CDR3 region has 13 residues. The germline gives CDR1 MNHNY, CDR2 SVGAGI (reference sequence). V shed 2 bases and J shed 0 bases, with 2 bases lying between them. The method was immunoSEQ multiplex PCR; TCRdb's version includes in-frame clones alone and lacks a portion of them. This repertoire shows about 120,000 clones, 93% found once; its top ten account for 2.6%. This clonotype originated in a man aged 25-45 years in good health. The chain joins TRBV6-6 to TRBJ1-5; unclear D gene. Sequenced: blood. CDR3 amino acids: CASSYSSNQPQHF. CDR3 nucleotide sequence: TGTGCCAGCAGTTACAGTAGCAATCAGCCCCAGCATTTT.